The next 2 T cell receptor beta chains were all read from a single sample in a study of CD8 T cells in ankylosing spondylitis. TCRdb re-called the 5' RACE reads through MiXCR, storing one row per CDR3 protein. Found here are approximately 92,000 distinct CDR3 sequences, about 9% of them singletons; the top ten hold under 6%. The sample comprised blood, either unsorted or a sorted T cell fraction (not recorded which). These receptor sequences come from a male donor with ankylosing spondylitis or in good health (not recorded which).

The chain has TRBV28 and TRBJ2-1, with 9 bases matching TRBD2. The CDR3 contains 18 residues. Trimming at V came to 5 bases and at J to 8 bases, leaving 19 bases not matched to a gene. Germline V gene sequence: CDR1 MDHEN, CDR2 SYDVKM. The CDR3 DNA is TGTGCCAGCAGTCGACCACCCCCAATTAAGCGGACTAGCGATGAGCAGTTCTTC. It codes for CASSRPPPIKRTSDEQFF. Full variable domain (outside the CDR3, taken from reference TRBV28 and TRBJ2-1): DVKVTQSSRYLVKRTGEKVFLECVQDMDHENMFWYRQDPGLGLRLIYFSYDVKMKEKGDIPEGYSVSREKKERFSLILESASTNQTSMYLCASSRPPPIKRTSDEQFFGPGTRLTVL.

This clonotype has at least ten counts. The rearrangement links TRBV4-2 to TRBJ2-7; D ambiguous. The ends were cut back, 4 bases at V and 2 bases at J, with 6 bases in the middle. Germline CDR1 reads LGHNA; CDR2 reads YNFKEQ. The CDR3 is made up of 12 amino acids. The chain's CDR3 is CASSPATYEQYF. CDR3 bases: TGTGCCAGCAGCCCGGCTACCTACGAGCAGTACTTC.